The 3 T cell receptor beta chains below all came from one sample that was sequenced in a study of blood T cell repertoires in COVID-19. Clones were sequenced by immunoSEQ multiplex PCR, and TCRdb holds only the in-frame ones, with some missing. Of 50,000 to 75,000 clones listed, roughly 84% are singletons. The sequenced sample consisted of peripheral blood. All receptors come from a man at least 80 years old in a cohort sampled during active COVID-19.

The V gene is TRBV9, the J gene TRBJ1-1, with TRBD1 as a possible D gene (6 bases). Germline V lookup: CDR1 SGDLS, CDR2 YYNGEE. Deletions cut 4 bases from V and 1 base from J, with 11 bases between. This CDR3 contains 14 residues. In DNA form, the CDR3 reads TGTGCCAGCAGCCCAGGACAGAGGAACACTGAAGCTTTCTTT. Its protein product is CASSPGQRNTEAFF. Drawing the rest from reference TRBV9 and TRBJ1-1, the complete variable domain is DSGVTQTPKHLITATGQRVTLRCSPRSGDLSVYWYQQSLDQGLQFLIQYYNGEERAKGNILERFSAQQFPDLHSELNLSSLELGDSALYFCASSPGQRNTEAFFGQGTRLTVV.

V usage is TRBV12-3 or TRBV12-4 and J usage is TRBJ1-1; 7 nucleotides line up with TRBD1. This CDR3 comprises 13 residues. V was clipped by 6 bases and J by 3 bases; unmatched bases: 4. CDR3 bases: TGTGCCAGCAGCCCACAGGGGCACACTGAAGCTTTCTTT. This encodes CASSPQGHTEAFF.

J is TRBJ1-6 and V is TRBV30, with TRBD1 matching 9 bases. V was clipped by 2 bases and J by 10 bases; unmatched bases: 12. CDR1 is GTSNPN and CDR2 is SVGIG in the germline V gene (reference sequence). The CDR3 consists of 16 residues. The CDR3 spells CAWSLQQGAVGSPLHF. DNA of the CDR3: TGTGCCTGGAGTCTCCAACAGGGGGCTGTTGGGTCACCCCTCCACTTT.